The sequence of this T cell receptor beta chain was determined in a study of T cell responses to AZD1222 COVID-19 vaccine. V lost 3 bases, J lost 4 bases, and 13 bases lay in between. CDR3 length: 15 residues. Germline V CDR1 and CDR2: SGDLS, YYNGEE. Assay used: immunoSEQ multiplex PCR; TCRdb lists only in-frame clones, some missing. The sample lists roughly 150,000 clones; roughly nine tenths were seen once. This clone has more than one count but fewer than ten. The sequencing used peripheral blood, collected 28 days after the second AZD1222 dose. This chain joins TRBV9 and TRBJ1-4; D unresolved. The origin of this receptor is an adult who received the AZD1222 COVID-19 vaccine. The CDR3 protein is CASSDFRLSNEKLFF. CDR3 nucleotide sequence: TGTGCCAGCAGCGACTTCAGGTTGAGTAATGAAAAACTGTTTTTT. Full variable domain (outside the CDR3, taken from reference TRBV9 and TRBJ1-4): DSGVTQTPKHLITATGQRVTLRCSPRSGDLSVYWYQQSLDQGLQFLIQYYNGEERAKGNILERFSAQQFPDLHSELNLSSLELGDSALYFCASSDFRLSNEKLFFGSGTQLSVL.